This T cell receptor beta chain originates from a study of siplizumab effects on memory and regulatory T cells (dated by TCRdb to between 2018 and 2021). A note on the overall study: The study examined how the anti-CD2 antibody siplizumab affects alloreactive T-cell subsets in allogeneic mixed lymphocyte reactions built from human PBMCs.

Sorted unstimulated T cells and proliferating T cells recovered from mixed lymphocyte reactions underwent TCRbeta CDR3 sequencing. Fresh whole blood from fewer than twelve HLA-typed healthy donors was used to isolate PBMCs. The receptor library was made with the immunoSEQ multiplex PCR assay. The deep sequencing platform assayed around 95,000 TCR templates per sample. Genomic DNA extracted from sorted T cells was the material used for TCRbeta CDR3 sequencing. As for the original processing: The R programming language was used for the clonal analysis of the TCRbeta CDR3 data. Alloreactive CD4+ and CD8+ clones were defined by comparing unstimulated samples with post-reaction CFSE-low samples. Regulatory or non-regulatory origin was assigned to alloreactive CD4+ clones by matching of sequences to sorted unstimulated Treg and non-Treg repertoires. Not all clones reach the TCRdb copy of this immuneACCESS table, which keeps in-frame sequences only. Checked studies attribute under half of the gap to unresolved V genes and leave the rest unexplained. For V, J and clone size, that table is used; D and trimming come from the DNA. The sample table shows 94,000 or so clones, and 93% are seen once. 6.5% of the sample is held by the ten biggest clonotypes.

Note on this clone: The antigen it binds to is not known. It has no much larger one-base neighbor in the sample; base qualities were not kept.

After removal of 6 bases from V and 2 bases from J, the junction retains 9 bases not matched to a gene. The CDR3, from cysteine to phenylalanine, totals 16 residues. The only DNA kept is the CDR3, 48 bases in frame from the first base. Reading the germline V gene (reference sequence) gives CDR1 MNHEY and CDR2 SMNVEV. Results and caveats for the whole study, not just this receptor: Because sequences below about 10^-5 frequency were poorly captured, only a minor fraction of alloreactive clones could be mapped to unstimulated subsets. About 75-96% of proliferating CD4+ or CD8+ clones could not be given a naive or memory phenotype. Greater diversity appeared to be present in unstimulated naive T cells than in memory T cells, and a substantial contribution to the alloresponse seemed to be made by naive cells. Among mappable alloreactive CD4+ clones, the Treg-derived fraction averaged approximately 63% with siplizumab versus roughly 25% in control reactions. No functional confirmation was obtained for the suppressive function of proliferating Tregs from siplizumab cultures. The cumulative frequency of alloreactive sequences traceable to unstimulated CD4+ memory T cells was significantly reduced by siplizumab.

Here the chain combines TRBV27 and TRBJ2-7, and 11 bases in between align with TRBD1. The sample was CD8+ T cells sorted from blood. The sequence was obtained from a human donor in good health. Here the CDR3 is given as CASSQLPGQGAYEQYF. DNA sequence: TGTGCCAGCAGCCAGCTCCCGGGACAGGGGGCCTACGAGCAGTACTTC.